These T cell receptor beta chains were read from a single sample in a study of cytomegalovirus exposure and HLA in healthy donors. Sequencing used immunoSEQ multiplex PCR; TCRdb keeps in-frame clones, though not all of them. The table records some 180,000 clones, around 80% of them present only once. Sequencing input: PBMCs. The origin of the receptors is a man in his forties in good health and CMV-seronegative. Both conserved end residues are part of each CDR3. The D gene is left open where the match is weak. Size is stated for part of the rows, as once, few or many counts, or as a class when the clone is expanded.

cdr3_nt,cdr3_aa,v_call,d_call,j_call,clone_size
TGTGCCAGCAGCCGGACTAGAGACAATGAGCAGTTCTTC,CASSRTRDNEQFF,TRBV7-3,TRBD2,TRBJ2-1,.
TGTGCCAGCAGCTTAGATCACCCGGCAGGATATGGCTACACCTTC,CASSLDHPAGYGYTF,TRBV11-3,.,TRBJ1-2,.
TGCGCCAGCAGCCAAGCGGGGACAGGTCGGGAAAAACTGTTTTTT,CASSQAGTGREKLFF,TRBV4-3,TRBD1,TRBJ1-4,few
TGTGCCAGCAGCCCCGGACTAGCGGGGGGGTTATACAATGAGCAGTTCTTC,CASSPGLAGGLYNEQFF,TRBV9,TRBD2,TRBJ2-1,.
TGTGCCAGTAAGATGACCGGAGGGGCGTATAACACTGAAGCTTTCTTT,CASKMTGGAYNTEAFF,TRBV19,.,TRBJ1-1,.
TGTGCCAGTACCTTTGGGACAGGGGGCTATAGCAATCAGCCCCAGCATTTT,CASTFGTGGYSNQPQHF,TRBV19,TRBD1,TRBJ1-5,.
TGCAGCGCTCCGACAGGGTCGACCTACGAGCAGTACTTC,CSAPTGSTYEQYF,TRBV29-1,TRBD1,TRBJ2-7,.
TGTGCCAGCAGCTTACCCCCTAGCGGGGGTGACAATGAGCAGTTCTTC,CASSLPPSGGDNEQFF,TRBV7-6,TRBD2,TRBJ2-1,.
TGTGCCAGCAGTTCTCTCGGGGGGGCTTCCTACAATGAGCAGTTCTTC,CASSSLGGASYNEQFF,TRBV6-5,TRBD2,TRBJ2-1,.
TGCGCCAGCAGCTTCGGGGTTCAAGAGACCCAGTACTTC,CASSFGVQETQYF,TRBV5-1,.,TRBJ2-5,.
TGTGCCAGCAGCAGGGCCGGGACAGGGGTCCCCACCGGGGAGCTGTTTTTT,CASSRAGTGVPTGELFF,TRBV9,TRBD1,TRBJ2-2,.
TGTGCCAGTAAAACCGGCAGGGCCAATCAGCCCCAGCATTTT,CASKTGRANQPQHF,TRBV6-7,.,TRBJ1-5,once
TGTGCCAGCAAAGTGGGGGGACAGGAACAAGAGACCCAGTACTTC,CASKVGGQEQETQYF,TRBV2,TRBD1,TRBJ2-5,.
TGCGCCAGCAGCCAAGGACGGAGCAAGAGGAGGGGCTACAATGAGCAGTTCTTC,CASSQGRSKRRGYNEQFF,TRBV4-1,.,TRBJ2-1,.
TGTGCCAGCAGCTTAACGGGAGCGGGAAATGAGCAGTTCTTC,CASSLTGAGNEQFF,TRBV7-2,TRBD2,TRBJ2-1,.